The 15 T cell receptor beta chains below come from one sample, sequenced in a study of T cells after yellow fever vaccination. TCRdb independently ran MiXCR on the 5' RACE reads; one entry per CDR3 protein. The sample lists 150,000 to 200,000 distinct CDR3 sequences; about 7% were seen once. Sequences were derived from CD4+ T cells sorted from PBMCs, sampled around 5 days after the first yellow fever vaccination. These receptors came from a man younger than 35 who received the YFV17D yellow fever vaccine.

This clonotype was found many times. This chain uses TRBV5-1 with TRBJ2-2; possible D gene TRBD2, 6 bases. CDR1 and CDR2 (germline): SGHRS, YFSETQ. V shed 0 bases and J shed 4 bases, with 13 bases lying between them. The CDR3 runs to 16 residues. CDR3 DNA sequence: TGCGCCAGCAGCTTGGTGGAGGGGCAAATCACCGGGGAGCTGTTTTTT. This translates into CASSLVEGQITGELFF.

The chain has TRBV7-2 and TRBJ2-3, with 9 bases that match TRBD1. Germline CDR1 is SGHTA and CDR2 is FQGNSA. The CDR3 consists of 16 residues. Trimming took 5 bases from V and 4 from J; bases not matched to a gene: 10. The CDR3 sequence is CASSETGGFTPDTQYF. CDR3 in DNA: TGTGCCAGCAGCGAGACAGGGGGATTCACCCCAGATACGCAGTATTTT.

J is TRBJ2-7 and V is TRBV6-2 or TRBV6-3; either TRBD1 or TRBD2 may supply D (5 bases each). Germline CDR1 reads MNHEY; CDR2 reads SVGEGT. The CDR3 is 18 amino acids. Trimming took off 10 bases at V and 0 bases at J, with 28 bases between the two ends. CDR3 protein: CATSRGAHGPRSSYEQYV. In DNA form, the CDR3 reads TGTGCCACATCAAGGGGAGCCCACGGACCAAGGAGCTCCTACGAGCAGTACGTC.

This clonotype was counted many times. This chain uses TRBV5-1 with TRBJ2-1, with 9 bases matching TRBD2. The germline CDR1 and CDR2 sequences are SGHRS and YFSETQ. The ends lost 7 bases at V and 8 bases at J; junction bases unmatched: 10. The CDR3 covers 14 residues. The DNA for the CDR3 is TGCGCCAGCTGTAATAGCGGGGGAATCGATGAGCAGTTCTTC. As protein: CASCNSGGIDEQFF.

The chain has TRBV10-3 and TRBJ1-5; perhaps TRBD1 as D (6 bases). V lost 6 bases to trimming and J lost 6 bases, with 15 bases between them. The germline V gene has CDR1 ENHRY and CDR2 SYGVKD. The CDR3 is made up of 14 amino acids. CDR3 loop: CAIRASGGGQPQHF. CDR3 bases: TGTGCCATCAGGGCCTCTGGGGGCGGTCAGCCCCAGCATTTT.

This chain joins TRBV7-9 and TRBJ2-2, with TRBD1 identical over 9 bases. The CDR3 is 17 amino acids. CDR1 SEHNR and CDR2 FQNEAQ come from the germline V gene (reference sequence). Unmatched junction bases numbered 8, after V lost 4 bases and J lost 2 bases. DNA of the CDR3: TGTGCCAGCAGCTCAATACAGGGGGCGAGAAACACCGGGGAGCTGTTTTTT. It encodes CASSSIQGARNTGELFF.

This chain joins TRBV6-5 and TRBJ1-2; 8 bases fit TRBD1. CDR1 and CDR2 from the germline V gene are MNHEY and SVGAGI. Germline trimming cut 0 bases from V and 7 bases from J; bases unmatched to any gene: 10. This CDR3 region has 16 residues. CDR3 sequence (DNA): TGTGCCAGCAGTTACTCGAGACGTCAGGGGGCGGGTGGCTACACCTTC. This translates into CASSYSRRQGAGGYTF.

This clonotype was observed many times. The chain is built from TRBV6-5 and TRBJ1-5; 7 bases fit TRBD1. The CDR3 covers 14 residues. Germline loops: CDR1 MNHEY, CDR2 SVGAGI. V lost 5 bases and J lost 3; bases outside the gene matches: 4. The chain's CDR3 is CASSPGTVNQPQHF. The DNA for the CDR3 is TGTGCCAGCAGTCCCGGGACAGTCAATCAGCCCCAGCATTTT.

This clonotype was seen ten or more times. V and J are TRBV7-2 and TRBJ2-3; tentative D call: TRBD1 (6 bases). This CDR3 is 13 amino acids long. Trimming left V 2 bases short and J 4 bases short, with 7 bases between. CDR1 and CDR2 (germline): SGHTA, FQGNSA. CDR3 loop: CASSLRGSDTQYF. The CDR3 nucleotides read TGTGCCAGCAGCTTAAGGGGGTCAGATACGCAGTATTTT.

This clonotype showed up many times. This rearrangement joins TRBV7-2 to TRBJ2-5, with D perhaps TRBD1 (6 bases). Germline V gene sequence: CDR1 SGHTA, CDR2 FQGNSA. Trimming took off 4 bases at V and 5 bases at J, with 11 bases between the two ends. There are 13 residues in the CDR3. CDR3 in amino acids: CASSYQGFETQYF. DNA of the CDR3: TGTGCCAGCAGCTACCAGGGGTTCGAGACCCAGTACTTC. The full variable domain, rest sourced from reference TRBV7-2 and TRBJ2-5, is GAGVSQSPSNKVTEKGKDVELRCDPISGHTALYWYRQSLGQGLEFLIYFQGNSAPDKSGLPSDRFSAERTGGSVSTLTIQRTQQEDSAVYLCASSYQGFETQYFGPGTRLLVL.

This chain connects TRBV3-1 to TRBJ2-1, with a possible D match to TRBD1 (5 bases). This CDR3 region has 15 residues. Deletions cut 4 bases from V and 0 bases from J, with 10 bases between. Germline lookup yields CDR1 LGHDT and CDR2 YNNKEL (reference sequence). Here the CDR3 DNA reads TGTGCCAGCAGCCTACAGGTTTTCTCCTACAATGAGCAGTTCTTC. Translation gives CASSLQVFSYNEQFF.

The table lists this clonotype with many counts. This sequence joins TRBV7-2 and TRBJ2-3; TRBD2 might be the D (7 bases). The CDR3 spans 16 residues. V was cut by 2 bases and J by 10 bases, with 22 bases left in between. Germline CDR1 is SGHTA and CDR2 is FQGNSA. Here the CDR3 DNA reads TGTGCCAGCAGCTTAAACCCCCCTGGAGGGGGGGCTCCGCAGTATTTT. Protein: CASSLNPPGGGAPQYF. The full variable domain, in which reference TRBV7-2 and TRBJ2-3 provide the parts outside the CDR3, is GAGVSQSPSNKVTEKGKDVELRCDPISGHTALYWYRQSLGQGLEFLIYFQGNSAPDKSGLPSDRFSAERTGGSVSTLTIQRTQQEDSAVYLCASSLNPPGGGAPQYFGPGTRLTVL.

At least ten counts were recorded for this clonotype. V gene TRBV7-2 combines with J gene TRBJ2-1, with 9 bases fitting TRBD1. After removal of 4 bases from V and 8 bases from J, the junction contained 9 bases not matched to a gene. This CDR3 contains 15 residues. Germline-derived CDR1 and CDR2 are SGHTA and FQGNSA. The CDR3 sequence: CASSWGRQGVHEQFF. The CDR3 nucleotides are TGTGCCAGCAGCTGGGGGCGACAGGGGGTGCATGAGCAGTTCTTC.

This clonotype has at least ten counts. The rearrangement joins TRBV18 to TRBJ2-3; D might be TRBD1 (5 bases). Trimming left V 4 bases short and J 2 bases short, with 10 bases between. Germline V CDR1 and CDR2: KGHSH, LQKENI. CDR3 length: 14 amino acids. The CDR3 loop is CASSRDSLTDTQYF. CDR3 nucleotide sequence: TGTGCCAGCTCACGTGACAGCCTCACAGATACGCAGTATTTT.

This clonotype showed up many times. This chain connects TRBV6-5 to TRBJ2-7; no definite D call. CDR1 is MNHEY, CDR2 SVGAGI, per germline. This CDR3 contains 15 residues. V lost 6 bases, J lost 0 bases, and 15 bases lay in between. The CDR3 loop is CASRTIGRYSYEQYF. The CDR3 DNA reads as TGTGCCAGCAGAACCATAGGACGGTACTCCTACGAGCAGTACTTC.